This T cell receptor (beta chain) was identified in a study of Ad26.COV2.S vaccination and SARS-CoV-2 variants. Across the whole study: Trial arm assignment for the donor was COV1001 Ad26.COV2.S. Donor got 5x10^10 or 1x10^11 viral particles of Ad26.COV2.S. General observations from the study: Responses of T cells in total may have been underestimated by the TCR breadth and depth analyses.

Generated by immunoSEQ multiplex PCR, the TCRdb table keeps only in-frame clones and is missing some. There are roughly 500,000 clones in the sample; about 88% occur only once, and around 2.6% lies in the top ten. Looked up from germline, CDR1 is SEHNR and CDR2 is FQNEAQ (reference sequence). CDR3 size: 14 residues. V gave up 1 base and J gave up 3 bases, with 9 bases separating them. Treatment in this sample: around 19 received Ad26.COV2.S at low or high dose, single or two shots; roughly five received placebo; per-sample allocation not given. At day 63 after the first vaccine or placebo injection, samples were drawn. Its platform was an Ad26 vector, and its expressed antigen was Wuhan-strain SARS-CoV-2 spike. For this clone: Its antigen is unidentified.

This material consisted of peripheral blood, taken in a trial of Ad26.COV2.S vaccine versus placebo. The receptor was derived from a person aged 18 to 59 who received the Ad26.COV2.S COVID-19 vaccine or a placebo. The rearrangement joins TRBV7-9 to TRBJ1-1; D is undetermined. CDR3 bases: TGTGCCAGCAGCTTAGGGGCTGAGTACACTGAAGCTTTCTTT. The encoded protein is CASSLGAEYTEAFF.